The 15 T cell receptor beta chains below all came from one sample that was sequenced in a study of glioma-infiltrating T cells after dendritic cell vaccination. The repertoire was sequenced with immunoSEQ multiplex PCR; TCRdb's copy has only in-frame clones and lacks some. The repertoire holds about 90,000 clones, 70% to 90% seen once, with roughly 2.9% in the top ten. This material consisted of blood, taken before dendritic cell vaccination. The source of these receptors is a human donor with glioblastoma.

This clone was counted ten times or more. This chain connects TRBV5-1 to TRBJ1-5; 12 bases fit TRBD1. The ends lost 3 bases at V and 6 bases at J; junction bases unmatched: 4. The germline V gene encodes CDR1 SGHRS and CDR2 YFSETQ. CDR3 size: 15 residues. CDR3 coding DNA: TGCGCCAGCAGCTACGGGACAGGGGGCGGTCAGCCCCAGCATTTT. Its protein is CASSYGTGGGQPQHF.

This chain connects TRBV5-4 to TRBJ2-3, with D maybe TRBD2 (6 bases). V was shortened by 0 bases and J by 8 bases, with 16 bases between the two germline ends. This CDR3 contains 15 residues. Germline CDR1 reads SGHNT; CDR2 reads YYREEE (reference sequence). CDR3: CASSLGGGRAGTQYF. The CDR3 bases are TGTGCCAGCAGCTTGGGTGGAGGGCGGGCTGGTACGCAGTATTTT.

The rearrangement links TRBV29-1 to TRBJ1-2; TRBD1 matches at 8 bases. V was pared by 5 bases and J by 6 bases, with 5 bases of the junction left unmatched. The CDR3 has 12 amino acids. Germline V lookup: CDR1 SQVTM, CDR2 ANQGSEA. For the CDR3, the DNA is TGCAGCGTTCCACAGGGGGGGAATGGCTACACCTTC. Protein product: CSVPQGGNGYTF.

The sample holds a few counts of this clone. The chain is built from TRBV7-2 and TRBJ1-6, with a weak D call TRBD1 (5 bases). This CDR3 spans 14 amino acids. V was pared by 7 bases and J by 9 bases, with 16 bases between. Per germline, CDR1 SGHTA and CDR2 FQGNSA. The CDR3, as DNA: TGTGCCAGCACCTACCAGGAGCAGGGTTCACCCCTCCACTTT. It specifies CASTYQEQGSPLHF. The variable domain in full, completed from reference TRBV7-2 and TRBJ1-6, reads GAGVSQSPSNKVTEKGKDVELRCDPISGHTALYWYRQSLGQGLEFLIYFQGNSAPDKSGLPSDRFSAERTGGSVSTLTIQRTQQEDSAVYLCASTYQEQGSPLHFGNGTRLTVT.

There are a few counts of this clone. The V and J genes are TRBV4-3 and TRBJ2-7; D perhaps matches TRBD2 (5 bases). V gave up 0 bases and J gave up 0 bases, with 12 bases separating them. CDR3 length equals 16 residues. CDR1 and CDR2 (germline): LGHNA, YSLEER. CDR3 in amino acids: CASSQDRTAGSYEQYF. The CDR3 DNA follows: TGCGCCAGCAGCCAAGATAGGACTGCGGGCTCCTACGAGCAGTACTTC.

The chain employs TRBV6-5 and TRBJ1-1, with D tentatively TRBD1 (6 bases). With 0 bases removed from V and 4 bases from J, the gap between germline ends came to 12 bases. Germline V gene data show CDR1 as MNHEY and CDR2 as SVGAGI. The CDR3 sequence is 15 residues long. CDR3 region: CASSYSRGTPTEAFF. CDR3 DNA sequence: TGTGCCAGCAGTTACTCGAGAGGGACACCCACTGAAGCTTTCTTT.

The CDR3 loop reads CASSDRGHDEQYF. The CDR3 nucleotides are TGCGCCAGCAGTGACAGGGGGCATGACGAGCAGTACTTC. This chain uses TRBV10-1 with TRBJ2-7; the match to TRBD1 covers 8 bases. V was pared by 3 bases and J by 5 bases, with 3 bases of the junction left unmatched. The germline CDR1 and CDR2 sequences are WNHNN and SYGVQD (reference sequence). This CDR3 is 13 amino acids long.

V gene TRBV6-5 combines with J gene TRBJ2-3; no clear D gene. This CDR3 has 15 amino acids. Germline V gene lookup returns CDR1 MNHEY and CDR2 SVGAGI. V shed 0 bases and J shed 1 base, with 8 bases lying between them. The CDR3 loop reads CASSYSPGRTDTQYF. In DNA, the CDR3 is TGTGCCAGCAGTTACTCGCCAGGTCGCACAGATACGCAGTATTTT.

Comments on this clone: The junction departs from germline at one end; a sequencing error may be responsible. The gene calls are TRBV25-1 and TRBJ2-1; no reliable D call. This CDR3 contains 13 residues. Germline CDR1 and CDR2: MGHDK and SYGVNS. The CDR3 loop is CASSEYRYSEQFF. As DNA, the CDR3 is TGTGCCAGCAGTGAATACAGGTACAGTGAGCAGTTCTTC.

The V gene is TRBV29-1, the J gene TRBJ2-1, with D unresolved. V was clipped by 7 bases and J by 6 bases, with 7 bases between them. CDR1 and CDR2 from the germline V gene are SQVTM and ANQGSEA. CDR3 size: 10 residues. CDR3 bases: TGCAGCGGGAGAGCCAATGAGCAGTTCTTC. Its translation: CSGRANEQFF.

V usage is TRBV11-3 and J usage is TRBJ2-1, with 10 bases matching TRBD1. CDR3 length: 15 amino acids. Germline CDR1 and CDR2: SGHNT and YENEEA. V lost 4 bases and J lost 7; bases outside the gene matches: 7. In DNA form, the CDR3 reads TGTGCCAGCAGCTATCGGGACAGGGGTAAGAATGAGCAGTTCTTC. Translating gives CASSYRDRGKNEQFF.

The gene calls are TRBV10-3 and TRBJ1-1; D not resolved. The CDR3 contains 13 residues. Trimming cost V 4 bases and J 1 base, with 7 bases left between them. Germline V gives CDR1 ENHRY, CDR2 SYGVKD. The CDR3 reads CAISVAGNTEAFF. The CDR3 nucleotides are TGTGCCATCAGTGTGGCGGGGAACACTGAAGCTTTCTTT.

The V and J genes are TRBV10-3 and TRBJ1-2; TRBD1 might be the D (5 bases). This CDR3 region has 14 residues. V was cut by 3 bases and J by 4 bases, with 12 bases left in between. Germline assignment: CDR1 ENHRY and CDR2 SYGVKD. Written as DNA, the CDR3 is TGTGCCATCAGTGAAGGCAGGGAAGGCTATGGCTACACCTTC. It is translated as CAISEGREGYGYTF.

This chain links TRBV4-2 with TRBJ2-5; 7 bases map to TRBD1. CDR3 length equals 16 residues. The trim removed 0 bases at V and 4 bases at J, leaving 8 bases unmatched. Germline lookup yields CDR1 LGHNA and CDR2 YNFKEQ. In nucleotides, the CDR3 is TGTGCCAGCAGCCAAGATTTCCAGGGGGTAGGAGAGACCCAGTACTTC. It is translated as CASSQDFQGVGETQYF.

This clone was counted once. This rearrangement joins TRBV7-2 to TRBJ1-5; D gene unclear. CDR1 is SGHTA, CDR2 FQGNSA, per germline. V lost 8 bases, J lost 0 bases, and 11 bases lay in between. The CDR3 length is 14 residues. CDR3 bases: TGTGCCAGCTCGCGTGCCCTTAGCAATCAGCCCCAGCATTTT. Translation gives CASSRALSNQPQHF.